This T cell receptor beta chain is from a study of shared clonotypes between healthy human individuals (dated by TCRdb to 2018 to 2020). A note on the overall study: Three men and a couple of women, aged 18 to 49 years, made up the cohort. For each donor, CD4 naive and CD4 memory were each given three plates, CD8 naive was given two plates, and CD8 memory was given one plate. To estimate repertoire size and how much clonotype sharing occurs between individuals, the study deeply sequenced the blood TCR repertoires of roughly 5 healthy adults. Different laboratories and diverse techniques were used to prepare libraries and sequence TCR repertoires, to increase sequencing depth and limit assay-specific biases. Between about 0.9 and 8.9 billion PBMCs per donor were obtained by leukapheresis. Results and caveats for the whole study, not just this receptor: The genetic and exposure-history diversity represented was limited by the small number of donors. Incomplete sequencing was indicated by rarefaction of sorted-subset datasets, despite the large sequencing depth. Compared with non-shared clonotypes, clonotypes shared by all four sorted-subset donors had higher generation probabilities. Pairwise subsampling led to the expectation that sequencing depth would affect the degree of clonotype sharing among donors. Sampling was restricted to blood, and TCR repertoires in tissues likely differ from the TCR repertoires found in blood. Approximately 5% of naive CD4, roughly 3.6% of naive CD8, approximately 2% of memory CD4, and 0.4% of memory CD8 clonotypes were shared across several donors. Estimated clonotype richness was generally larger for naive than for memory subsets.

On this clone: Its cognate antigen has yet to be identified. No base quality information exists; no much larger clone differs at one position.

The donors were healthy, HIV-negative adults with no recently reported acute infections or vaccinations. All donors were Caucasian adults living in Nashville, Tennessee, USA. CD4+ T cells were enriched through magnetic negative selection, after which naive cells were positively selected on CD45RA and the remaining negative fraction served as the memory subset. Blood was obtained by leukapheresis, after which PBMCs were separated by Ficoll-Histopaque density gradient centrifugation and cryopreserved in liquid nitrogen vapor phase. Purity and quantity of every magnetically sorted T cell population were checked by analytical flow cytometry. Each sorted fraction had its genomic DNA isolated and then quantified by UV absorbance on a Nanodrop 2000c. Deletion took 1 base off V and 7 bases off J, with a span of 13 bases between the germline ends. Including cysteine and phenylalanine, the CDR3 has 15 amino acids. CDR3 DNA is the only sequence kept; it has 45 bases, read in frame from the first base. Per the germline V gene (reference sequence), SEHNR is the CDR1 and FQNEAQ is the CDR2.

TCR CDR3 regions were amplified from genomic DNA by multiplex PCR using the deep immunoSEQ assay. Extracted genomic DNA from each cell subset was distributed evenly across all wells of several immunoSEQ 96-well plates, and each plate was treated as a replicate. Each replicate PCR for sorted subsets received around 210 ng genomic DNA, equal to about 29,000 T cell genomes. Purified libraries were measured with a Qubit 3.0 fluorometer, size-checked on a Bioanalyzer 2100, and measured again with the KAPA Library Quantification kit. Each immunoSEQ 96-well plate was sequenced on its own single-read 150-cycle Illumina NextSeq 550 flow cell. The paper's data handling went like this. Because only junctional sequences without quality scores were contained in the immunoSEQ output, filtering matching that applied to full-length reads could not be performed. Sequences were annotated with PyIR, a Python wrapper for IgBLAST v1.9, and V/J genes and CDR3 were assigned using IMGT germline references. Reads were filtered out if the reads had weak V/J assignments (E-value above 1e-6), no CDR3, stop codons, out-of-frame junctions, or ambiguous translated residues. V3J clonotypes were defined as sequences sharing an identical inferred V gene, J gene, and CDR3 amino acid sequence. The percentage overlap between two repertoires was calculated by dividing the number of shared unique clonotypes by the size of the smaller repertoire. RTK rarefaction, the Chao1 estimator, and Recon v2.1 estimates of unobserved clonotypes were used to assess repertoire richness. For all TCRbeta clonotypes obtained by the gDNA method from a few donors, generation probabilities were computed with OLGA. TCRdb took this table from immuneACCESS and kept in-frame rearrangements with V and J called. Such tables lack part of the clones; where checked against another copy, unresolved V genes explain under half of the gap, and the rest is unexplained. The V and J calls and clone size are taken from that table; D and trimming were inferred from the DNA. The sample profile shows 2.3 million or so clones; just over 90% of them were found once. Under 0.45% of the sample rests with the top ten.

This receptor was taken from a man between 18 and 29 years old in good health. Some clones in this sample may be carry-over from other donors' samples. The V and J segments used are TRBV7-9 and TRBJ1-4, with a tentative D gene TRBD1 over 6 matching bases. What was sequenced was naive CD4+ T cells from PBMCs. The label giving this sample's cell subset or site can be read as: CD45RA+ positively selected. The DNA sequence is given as TGTGCCAGCAGCTTAGAGGGGGGCTGGATTGAAAAACTGTTTTTT. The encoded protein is CASSLEGGWIEKLFF.